The sequence of this T cell receptor beta chain was determined in a study of T cell responses to AZD1222 COVID-19 vaccine (dated by TCRdb to about 2021). Describing the broader study: A total of 233 trial participants underwent TCR sequencing, of whom more than 200 had received two doses of AZD1222 and some 25 had received two doses of the MenACWY control vaccine. Trial participants were enrolled by age into subgroups of 18-55, 56-69 and 70-plus years, and around 150, 29 and 61 TCR-sequenced participants, respectively, were included in these subgroups.

What this sample's time point label stands for: about 28 days (+/-7) after the second vaccine dose. Because spike-specific TCR depth and breadth did not differ between the two schedules, AZD1222 recipients who got a second dose at roughly 4 weeks were pooled with those who got a second dose at roughly 12 weeks. Vaccinee samples came from UK trials COV001 and COV002, including a single-blind randomized controlled phase 2/3 trial of AZD1222 (ChAdOx1 nCoV-19) in healthy adults. Trial participant PBMC samples were collected at day 0 and day 28 after the second dose for TCRbeta chain sequencing. What the study reported, not specific to this receptor: No day 14 peak-response samples were available, so repertoires were characterized only after the peak T cell response. Conclusions about previously exposed vaccinees are limited, since just five to seven AZD1222 recipients were seropositive for SARS-CoV-2 at baseline. In the small 56-69-year group, the increase in depth fell short of significance, most likely because of low power. After two AZD1222 doses, spike-specific TCR breadth and depth were significantly higher than at day 0 and than in MenACWY recipients. The vaccine-associated CD4 TCRs covered the entire spike protein, and the dominant responses fell in regions 160-218 and 743-854. Reportedly, close to half of the unique spike-specific TCRs recognized epitopes lying outside the regions that are mutated in the B.1.351 and B.1.1.7 variants. Participants were mostly white British, with more females than males. The authors suggested clonal diversity may have been underestimated.

The CDR3 regions of human TCRbeta chains were analyzed by immunosequencing. The authors' analysis ran thus. Repertoire TCRs were checked for matches against a reference library of SARS-CoV-2-specific TCRs that had been generated using the MIRA antigen-specificity platform. Breadth meant the fraction of unique TCRs that were SARS-CoV-2-associated, whereas depth meant the fraction of total T cells that were SARS-CoV-2-associated. Using the MIRA data, each spike-specific TCR was assigned both to the spike region to which the TCR was reactive and to a CD4 or CD8 class. Log10-transformed breadth and depth values were compared by one-way ANOVA with Sidak's multiple comparisons tests. TCRdb's version of the immuneACCESS table is confined to in-frame rearrangements and falls short of the full clone set. An unresolved V gene accounts for under half of the shortfall where checked; the remainder is of unknown origin. V and J calls and clone size are given by that table; D and trimming were obtained from the DNA. A total of more than 75,000 clones appear in this sample, roughly 80% of them only once. Jointly, the top ten make up roughly 1.3% of the sample.

From cysteine to phenylalanine, the CDR3 is 16 amino acids long. Only the CDR3 DNA is retained, 48 bases long and in frame from the first base. Taken from the germline V gene (reference sequence), the CDR1 and CDR2 loops are MNHEY and SMNVEV. V and J lose 2 bases and 1 base, and a span of 13 bases separates them. This clone was counted between two and nine times. Its antigen has not been determined. No base quality information exists; no much larger clone differs at one position. The receptor was isolated from an adult who received the AZD1222 COVID-19 vaccine. The sequencing here drew on peripheral blood, taken 28 days after the second AZD1222 dose. The rearranged segments are TRBV27 and TRBJ2-3, with a tentative D gene TRBD1 over 5 matching bases. For the CDR3, the sequence is CASSLGVGRGTDTQYF. The DNA sequence is given as TGTGCCAGCAGTTTAGGAGTCGGCAGGGGCACAGATACGCAGTATTTT.